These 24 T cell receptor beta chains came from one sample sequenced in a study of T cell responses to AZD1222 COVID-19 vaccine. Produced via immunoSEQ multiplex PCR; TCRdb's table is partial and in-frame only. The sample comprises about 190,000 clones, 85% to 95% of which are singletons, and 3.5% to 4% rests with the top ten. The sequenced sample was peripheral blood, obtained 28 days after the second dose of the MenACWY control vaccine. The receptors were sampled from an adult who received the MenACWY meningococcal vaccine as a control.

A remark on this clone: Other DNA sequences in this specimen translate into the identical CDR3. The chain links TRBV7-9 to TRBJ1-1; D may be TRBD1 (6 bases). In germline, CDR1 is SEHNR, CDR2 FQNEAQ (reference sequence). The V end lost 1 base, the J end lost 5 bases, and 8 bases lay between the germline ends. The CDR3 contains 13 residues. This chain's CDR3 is CASSLEGGTEAFF. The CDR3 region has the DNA TGTGCCAGCAGCTTAGAGGGGGGGACTGAAGCTTTCTTT.

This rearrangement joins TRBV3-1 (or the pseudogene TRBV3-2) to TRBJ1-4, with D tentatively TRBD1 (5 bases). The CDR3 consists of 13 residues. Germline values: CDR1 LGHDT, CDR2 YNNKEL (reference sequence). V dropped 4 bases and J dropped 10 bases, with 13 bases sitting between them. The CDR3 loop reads CASSPGGGGKLFF. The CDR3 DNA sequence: TGTGCCAGCAGCCCAGGCGGCGGGGGAAAACTGTTTTTT.

This chain's CDR3 is CASSRGQEAKNIQYF. The CDR3 DNA sequence: TGTGCCAGCAGCCGGGGACAGGAAGCCAAAAACATTCAGTACTTC. The chain combines TRBV7-9 with TRBJ2-4; 8 nucleotides align to TRBD1. This CDR3 is 15 amino acids long. The V gene end was trimmed by 5 bases and the J gene end by 0 bases; junction bases not matched to a gene: 3. CDR1 and CDR2 (germline): SEHNR, FQNEAQ (reference sequence).

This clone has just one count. The CDR3 DNA reads TGTGCCAGCAGCCGACAGGGGGAGGGCACAGATACGCAGTATTTT. This gives the protein CASSRQGEGTDTQYF. The chain couples TRBV5-6 to TRBJ2-3; 9 bases match TRBD1. The germline V gene has CDR1 SGHDT and CDR2 YYEEEE. V gave up 4 bases and J gave up 1 base; unmatched junction bases: 4. The CDR3 spans 15 residues. The whole variable domain, remainder taken from reference TRBV5-6 and TRBJ2-3, is DAGVTQSPTHLIKTRGQQVTLRCSPKSGHDTVSWYQQALGQGPQFIFQYYEEEERQRGNFPDRFSGHQFPNYSSELNVNALLLGDSALYLCASSRQGEGTDTQYFGPGTRLTVL.

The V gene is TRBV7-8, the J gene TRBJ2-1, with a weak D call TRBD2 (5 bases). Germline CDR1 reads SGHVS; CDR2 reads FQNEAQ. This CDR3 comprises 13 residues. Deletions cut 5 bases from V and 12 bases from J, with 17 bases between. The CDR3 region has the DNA TGTGCCAGCAGCCCCAGCGGCCTAATGGGGCAGTTCTTC. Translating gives CASSPSGLMGQFF.

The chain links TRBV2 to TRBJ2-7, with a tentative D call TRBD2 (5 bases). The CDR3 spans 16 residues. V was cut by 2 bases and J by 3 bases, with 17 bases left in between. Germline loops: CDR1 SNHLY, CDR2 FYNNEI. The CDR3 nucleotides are TGTGCCAGCAGTGAACCCATGGGAGTGTCCGACTACGAGCAGTACTTC. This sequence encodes CASSEPMGVSDYEQYF. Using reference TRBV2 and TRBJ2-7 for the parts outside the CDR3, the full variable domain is EPEVTQTPSHQVTQMGQEVILRCVPISNHLYFYWYRQILGQKVEFLVSFYNNEISEKSEIFDDQFSVERPDGSNFTLKIRSTKLEDSAMYFCASSEPMGVSDYEQYFGPGTRLTVT.

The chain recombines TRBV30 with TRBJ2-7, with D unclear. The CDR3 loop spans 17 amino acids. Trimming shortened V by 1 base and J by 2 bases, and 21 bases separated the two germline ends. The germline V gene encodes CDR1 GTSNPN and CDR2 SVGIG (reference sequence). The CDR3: CAWSGALRSTAPYEQYF. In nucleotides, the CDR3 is TGTGCCTGGAGTGGGGCCCTTCGTTCTACCGCCCCCTACGAGCAGTACTTC.

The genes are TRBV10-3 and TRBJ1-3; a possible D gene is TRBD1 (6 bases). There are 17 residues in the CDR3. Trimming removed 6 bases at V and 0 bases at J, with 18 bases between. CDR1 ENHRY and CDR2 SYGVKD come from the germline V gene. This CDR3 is CAIRTFLDSRSGNTIYF. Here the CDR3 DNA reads TGTGCCATCAGAACTTTTCTGGACAGCCGCTCTGGAAACACCATATATTTT.

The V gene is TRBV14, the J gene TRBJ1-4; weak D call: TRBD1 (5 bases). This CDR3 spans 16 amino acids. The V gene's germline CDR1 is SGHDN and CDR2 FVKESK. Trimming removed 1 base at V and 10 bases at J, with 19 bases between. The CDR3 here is CASSQVLGRTVGKLFF. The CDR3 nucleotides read TGTGCCAGCAGCCAAGTCTTGGGACGAACGGTGGGAAAACTGTTTTTT.

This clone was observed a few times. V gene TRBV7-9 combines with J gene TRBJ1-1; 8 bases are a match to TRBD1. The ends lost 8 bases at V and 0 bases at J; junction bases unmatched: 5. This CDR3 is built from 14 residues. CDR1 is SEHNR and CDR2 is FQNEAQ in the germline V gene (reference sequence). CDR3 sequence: CASRTDRVNTEAFF. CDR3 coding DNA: TGTGCCAGCCGAACGGACAGGGTGAACACTGAAGCTTTCTTT.

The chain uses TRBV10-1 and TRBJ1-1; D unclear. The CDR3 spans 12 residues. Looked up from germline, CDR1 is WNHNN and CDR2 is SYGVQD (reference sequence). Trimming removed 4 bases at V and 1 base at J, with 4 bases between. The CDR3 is CASSAENTEAFF. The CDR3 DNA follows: TGCGCCAGCAGTGCAGAGAACACTGAAGCTTTCTTT.

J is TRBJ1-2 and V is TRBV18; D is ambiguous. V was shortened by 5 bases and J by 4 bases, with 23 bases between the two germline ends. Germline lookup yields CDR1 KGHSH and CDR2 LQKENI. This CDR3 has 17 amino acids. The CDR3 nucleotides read TGTGCCAGCTCAGAAGAGATGATAGAACAAAACCTCTATGGCTACACCTTC. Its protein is CASSEEMIEQNLYGYTF.

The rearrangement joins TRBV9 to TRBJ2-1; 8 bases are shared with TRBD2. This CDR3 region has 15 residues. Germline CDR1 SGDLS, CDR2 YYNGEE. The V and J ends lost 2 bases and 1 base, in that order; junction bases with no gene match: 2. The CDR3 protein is CASSVTSESYNEQFF. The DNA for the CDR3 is TGTGCCAGCAGCGTGACTAGCGAATCCTACAATGAGCAGTTCTTC. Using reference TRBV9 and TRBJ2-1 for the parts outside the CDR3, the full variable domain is DSGVTQTPKHLITATGQRVTLRCSPRSGDLSVYWYQQSLDQGLQFLIQYYNGEERAKGNILERFSAQQFPDLHSELNLSSLELGDSALYFCASSVTSESYNEQFFGPGTRLTVL.

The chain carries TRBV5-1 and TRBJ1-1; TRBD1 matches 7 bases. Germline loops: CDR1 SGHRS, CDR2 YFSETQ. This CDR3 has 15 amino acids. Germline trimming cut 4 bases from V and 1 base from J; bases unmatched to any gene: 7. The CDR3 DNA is TGCGCCAGCAGCGGCGGGACAGCCTGGAACACTGAAGCTTTCTTT. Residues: CASSGGTAWNTEAFF.

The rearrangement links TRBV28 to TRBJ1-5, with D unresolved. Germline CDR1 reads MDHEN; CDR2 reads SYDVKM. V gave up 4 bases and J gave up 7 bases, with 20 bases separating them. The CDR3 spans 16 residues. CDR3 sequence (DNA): TGTGCCAGCAGTTCAGGCGGTGGCGGAGGACGGCAGCCCCAGCATTTT. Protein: CASSSGGGGGRQPQHF.

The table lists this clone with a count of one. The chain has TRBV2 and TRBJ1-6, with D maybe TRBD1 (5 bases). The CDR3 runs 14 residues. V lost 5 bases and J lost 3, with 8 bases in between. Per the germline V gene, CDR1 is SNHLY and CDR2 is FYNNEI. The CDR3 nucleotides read TGTGCCAGCAGTTCAGGGATCTATAATTCACCCCTCCACTTT. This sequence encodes CASSSGIYNSPLHF.

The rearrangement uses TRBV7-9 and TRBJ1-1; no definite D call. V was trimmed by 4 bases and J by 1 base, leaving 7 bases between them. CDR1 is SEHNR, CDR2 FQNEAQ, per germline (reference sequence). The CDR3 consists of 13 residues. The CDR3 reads CASSSATNTEAFF. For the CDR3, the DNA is TGTGCCAGCAGCTCGGCCACGAACACTGAAGCTTTCTTT. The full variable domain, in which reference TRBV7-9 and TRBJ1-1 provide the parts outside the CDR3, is DTGVSQNPRHKITKRGQNVTFRCDPISEHNRLYWYRQTLGQGPEFLTYFQNEAQLEKSRLLSDRFSAERPKGSFSTLEIQRTEQGDSAMYLCASSSATNTEAFFGQGTRLTVV.

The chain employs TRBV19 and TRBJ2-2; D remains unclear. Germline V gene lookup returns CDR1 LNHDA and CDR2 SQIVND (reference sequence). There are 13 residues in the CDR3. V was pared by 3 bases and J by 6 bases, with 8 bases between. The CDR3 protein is CASSIRVPGELFF. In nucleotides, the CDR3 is TGTGCCAGTAGTATTCGGGTTCCCGGGGAGCTGTTTTTT.

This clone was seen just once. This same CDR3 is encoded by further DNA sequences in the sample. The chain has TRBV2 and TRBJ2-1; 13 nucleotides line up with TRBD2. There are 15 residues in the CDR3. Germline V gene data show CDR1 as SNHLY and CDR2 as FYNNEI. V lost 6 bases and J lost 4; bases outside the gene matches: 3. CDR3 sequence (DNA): TGTGCCAGCAGCGTACTAGCGGGAGGGTACAATGAGCAGTTCTTC. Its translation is CASSVLAGGYNEQFF.

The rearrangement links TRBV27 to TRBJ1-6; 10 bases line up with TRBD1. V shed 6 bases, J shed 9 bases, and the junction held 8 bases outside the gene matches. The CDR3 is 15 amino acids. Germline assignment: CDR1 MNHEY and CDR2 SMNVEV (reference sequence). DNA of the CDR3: TGTGCCAGCAGAGCCGGGACAGGGGTTATTTCACCCCTCCACTTT. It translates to CASRAGTGVISPLHF.

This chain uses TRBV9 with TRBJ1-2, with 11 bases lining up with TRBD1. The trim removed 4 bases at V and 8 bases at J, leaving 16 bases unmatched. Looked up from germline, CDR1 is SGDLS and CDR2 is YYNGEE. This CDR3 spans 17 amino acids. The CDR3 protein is CASSPPPGQGVLEGYTF. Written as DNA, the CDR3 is TGTGCCAGCAGCCCCCCTCCGGGACAGGGGGTATTAGAGGGCTACACCTTC.

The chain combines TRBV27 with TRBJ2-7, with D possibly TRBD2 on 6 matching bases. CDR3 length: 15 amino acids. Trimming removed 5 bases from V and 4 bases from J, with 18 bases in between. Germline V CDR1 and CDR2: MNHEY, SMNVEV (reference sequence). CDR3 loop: CASSRRGPSVYEQYF. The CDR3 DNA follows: TGTGCCAGCAGTCGGAGGGGCCCTAGCGTATACGAGCAGTACTTC.

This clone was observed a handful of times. The CDR3 bases are TGTGCCAGCATGGTGGGTGGGGATTCACCCCTCCACTTT. The encoded protein is CASMVGGDSPLHF. V gene TRBV19 combines with J gene TRBJ1-6, with D hard to call. Germline loops: CDR1 LNHDA, CDR2 SQIVND (reference sequence). The CDR3 has 13 residues. V gave up 9 bases and J gave up 8 bases, with 14 bases separating them.

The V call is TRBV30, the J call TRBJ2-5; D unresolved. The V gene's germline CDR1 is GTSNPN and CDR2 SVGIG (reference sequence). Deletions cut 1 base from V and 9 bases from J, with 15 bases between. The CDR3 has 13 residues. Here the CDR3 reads CAWSGPSEMAQYF. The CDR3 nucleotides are TGTGCCTGGAGTGGTCCCTCCGAGATGGCCCAGTACTTC. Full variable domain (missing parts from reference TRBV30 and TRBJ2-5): SQTIHQWPATLVQPVGSPLSLECTVEGTSNPNLYWYRQAAGRGLQLLFYSVGIGQISSEVPQNLSASRPQDRQFILSSKKLLLSDSGFYLCAWSGPSEMAQYFGPGTRLLVL.